What follows is one T cell receptor beta chain and its context. Its target is not known. This sample is part of a study of blood T cells in healthy people across ages. The overall study: Template-switching capture recovered about one barcoded beta molecule per two T cells. Study-wide results and caveats: Long-lived donors carried more naive CD4+ cells and greater diversity than aged donors.

Germline CDR1 SNHLY, CDR2 FYNNEI. The CDR3 has 13 residues. A J-beta primer mix and a sample-barcoded 5' primer were used in a second PCR of about 7 to 12 cycles. Through a template-switch adaptor with 12 random nucleotides, each cDNA molecule received a tag. TCRdb re-called the 5' RACE reads through MiXCR, storing one row per CDR3 protein. This table has fewer than 800,000 distinct CDR3 sequences, 45% to 50% appearing once. This chain links TRBV2 with TRBJ2-7, with TRBD1 matching over 8 bases. The end of the DNA aligns better with TRBJ2-4, so the J call may be wrong. The specimen sequenced was blood. The sequence was obtained from a woman between 55 and 75 years old in good health. The CDR3 reads CASGRQGFSIQYF. The CDR3 coding sequence is TGTGCCAGCGGCCGACAGGGGTTCAGCATTCAGTACTTC.